Presented here are 20 T cell receptor beta chains from one specimen sequenced in a study of T cells in Graves' hyperthyroidism and ophthalmopathy. Amplified TCR beta CDR3 regions came from RNA transcripts. A set of HTBI primers served as the primers for a first-round RT-PCR of the TCR CDR3. TCRdb reanalysed the multiplex PCR reads using MiXCR and keeps one entry per CDR3 protein. The data show more than 550,000 distinct CDR3 sequences, with nearly 45% seen just once and roughly 6.5% held by the top ten. What was sequenced was peripheral blood or thyroid tissue (not recorded which). The source of these receptors is an adult man with Graves' disease, either hyperthyroidism or ophthalmopathy (not recorded which).

This clonotype was detected a few times. The V call is TRBV6-5, the J call TRBJ1-1; the D gene is possibly TRBD1 (5 bases). The germline V and J ends were trimmed by 0 bases and 4 bases, with 12 bases remaining between them. CDR1 is MNHEY and CDR2 is SVGAGI in the germline V gene. The CDR3 extends over 15 amino acids. The CDR3 sequence is CASSYSWQGGTEAFF. The CDR3 nucleotides read TGTGCCAGCAGTTACTCGTGGCAGGGCGGCACTGAAGCTTTCTTT.

This clonotype was counted at least ten times. The J gene is TRBJ1-2, the V gene TRBV5-1; D perhaps matches TRBD1 (5 bases). This CDR3 has 13 amino acids. Deletions cut 0 bases from V and 6 bases from J, with 9 bases between. In germline, CDR1 is SGHRS, CDR2 YFSETQ. This chain's CDR3 is CASSLVGTNGYTF. In DNA form, the CDR3 reads TGCGCCAGCAGCTTGGTTGGGACGAATGGCTACACCTTC. Together with reference TRBV5-1 and TRBJ1-2, the CDR3 gives the full variable domain: KAGVTQTPRYLIKTRGQQVTLSCSPISGHRSVSWYQQTPGQGLQFLFEYFSETQRNKGNFPGRFSGRQFSNSRSEMNVSTLELGDSALYLCASSLVGTNGYTFGSGTRLTVV.

This clonotype was recorded a few times. The V and J genes are TRBV10-2 and TRBJ2-7; 8 positions agree with TRBD2. CDR1 is WSHSY and CDR2 is SAAADI in the germline V gene. Germline trimming cut 8 bases from V and 0 bases from J; bases unmatched to any gene: 3. This CDR3 contains 13 residues. CDR3 sequence: CASGSGSSYEQYF. The CDR3 DNA reads as TGCGCCAGCGGGAGCGGGAGCTCCTACGAGCAGTACTTC.

The rearrangement uses TRBV7-9 and TRBJ2-7, with a tentative D call TRBD1 (10 bases). CDR1 and CDR2 (germline): SEHNR, FQNEAQ (reference sequence). The germline V and J ends were trimmed by 6 bases and 3 bases, with 18 bases remaining between them. This CDR3 comprises 15 residues. The CDR3 sequence is CASRTGGGGDYEQYF. In DNA, the CDR3 is TGTGCCAGCAGGACAGGGGGCGGGGGGGACTACGAGCAGTACTTC.

This clonotype was seen at least ten times. The chain employs TRBV9 and TRBJ1-2; D is possibly TRBD1 (5 bases). The CDR3 runs 13 residues. Trimming took 5 bases from V and 4 from J, leaving 12 bases between them. Germline assignment: CDR1 SGDLS and CDR2 YYNGEE. The CDR3 coding sequence is TGTGCCAGCAGACCTCAGGGCGGCTATGGCTACACCTTC. Protein sequence: CASRPQGGYGYTF. The whole variable domain, filled in from reference TRBV9 and TRBJ1-2, reads DSGVTQTPKHLITATGQRVTLRCSPRSGDLSVYWYQQSLDQGLQFLIQYYNGEERAKGNILERFSAQQFPDLHSELNLSSLELGDSALYFCASRPQGGYGYTFGSGTRLTVV.

This clonotype was found many times. The chain couples TRBV2 to TRBJ1-6; D is perhaps TRBD1 (5 bases). This CDR3 spans 13 amino acids. Germline V CDR1 and CDR2: SNHLY, FYNNEI. V gave up 9 bases and J gave up 1 base, with 7 bases separating them. The CDR3 loop is CARGESYNSPLHF. Here the CDR3 DNA reads TGTGCCAGAGGGGAATCCTATAATTCACCCCTCCACTTT.

V usage is TRBV7-9 and J usage is TRBJ2-7; TRBD2 is a possible D gene (6 bases). There are 16 residues in the CDR3. The V and J ends lost 5 bases and 6 bases respectively, with 23 bases between them. From germline, CDR1 is SEHNR and CDR2 FQNEAQ (reference sequence). Here the CDR3 DNA reads TGTGCCAGCAGCCAAGGAATCGGGACTCGCCAAGGCGAGCAGTACTTC. Encoded protein: CASSQGIGTRQGEQYF.

The J gene is TRBJ1-1, the V gene TRBV11-3; the D gene is possibly TRBD1 (5 bases). V was shortened by 4 bases and J by 11 bases, with 14 bases between the two germline ends. This CDR3 comprises 12 residues. In germline, CDR1 is SGHNT, CDR2 YENEEA. CDR3 residues: CASSWGSGTAFF. The CDR3 DNA is TGTGCCAGCAGCTGGGGTAGCGGGACGGCTTTCTTT.

For this clonotype: An end of the junction does not agree with germline; a read error may underlie this. The chain is built from TRBV5-1 and TRBJ1-2; D is unclear. Looked up from germline, CDR1 is SGHRS and CDR2 is YFSETQ. There are 14 residues in the CDR3. The chain's CDR3 is CASSGGLGNYGYTF. DNA for the CDR3: TGTGCCAGCAGCGGCGGTCTGGGGAACTATGGCTACACCTTC.

The gene calls are TRBV10-2 and TRBJ1-1; D gene ambiguous. The CDR3 is 14 amino acids. Trimming removed 0 bases from V and 0 bases from J, with 5 bases in between. CDR1 WSHSY and CDR2 SAAADI come from the germline V gene. CDR3 nucleotides: TGCGCCAGCAGTGAGTCATATCTGAACACTGAAGCTTTCTTT. It codes for CASSESYLNTEAFF.

J is TRBJ1-2 and V is TRBV29-1; 7 bases fit TRBD1. Germline loops: CDR1 SQVTM, CDR2 ANQGSEA. Losses at the gene ends were 4 bases for V and 0 bases for J; bases not matched to a gene: 2. The length of the CDR3 is 13 residues. The CDR3 sequence: CSVAGGSNYGYTF. The CDR3 DNA is TGCAGCGTTGCAGGGGGATCTAACTATGGCTACACCTTC.

Only a few counts were recorded for this clonotype. This chain uses TRBV9 with TRBJ2-5; 7 nucleotides match TRBD1. From germline, CDR1 is SGDLS and CDR2 YYNGEE. The CDR3 consists of 14 residues. Unmatched junction bases numbered 7, after V lost 4 bases and J lost 4 bases. The CDR3 loop is CASSLTGTAETQYF. The CDR3 coding sequence is TGTGCCAGCAGCCTAACCGGGACAGCAGAGACCCAGTACTTC.

The V gene is TRBV7-2, the J gene TRBJ1-2, with 8 bases lining up with TRBD1. V lost 3 bases and J lost 4; bases outside the gene matches: 13. This CDR3 is built from 17 residues. Germline loops: CDR1 SGHTA, CDR2 FQGNSA. The CDR3: CASSLEVTGGFSYGYTF. The CDR3 DNA reads as TGTGCCAGCAGCTTGGAGGTCACAGGGGGATTTTCCTATGGCTACACCTTC.

The chain recombines TRBV10-2 with TRBJ2-2; D is unclear. With 2 bases removed from V and 7 bases from J, the gap between germline ends came to 5 bases. CDR1 and CDR2 from the germline V gene are WSHSY and SAAADI. The CDR3 extends over 12 amino acids. CDR3 sequence (DNA): TGCGCCAGCAGTGAGCGGGTCGGGGAGCTGTTTTTT. Protein sequence: CASSERVGELFF.

This chain joins TRBV5-5 and TRBJ2-7, with TRBD2 matching 12 bases. Germline V gene data show CDR1 as SGHKS and CDR2 as YYEKEE (reference sequence). Unmatched junction bases numbered 4, after V lost 4 bases and J lost 2 bases. CDR3 length: 15 residues. The DNA for the CDR3 is TGTGCCAGCAGCAGACCTAGCGGGAGGGCCTACGAGCAGTACTTC. This codes for CASSRPSGRAYEQYF.

In this sample, this clonotype turned up a few times. J is TRBJ2-2 and V is TRBV20-1; no reliable D call. The V end was cut by 3 bases, the J end by 0 bases, with 11 bases between. Germline CDR1 and CDR2: DFQATT and SNEGSKA (reference sequence). CDR3 size: 15 residues. In DNA form, the CDR3 reads TGCAGTGCTAGGAGATTACGGACGAACACCGGGGAGCTGTTTTTT. Protein product: CSARRLRTNTGELFF.

The sample holds a few counts of this clonotype. The V call is TRBV7-2, the J call TRBJ1-2, with D tentatively TRBD1 (6 bases). The germline CDR1 and CDR2 sequences are SGHTA and FQGNSA. The CDR3 runs 16 residues. The ends were cut back, 4 bases at V and 0 bases at J, with 15 bases in the middle. The CDR3 region has the DNA TGTGCCAGCAGCTCTGTTCGACAGGCTCCTAACTATGGCTACACCTTC. Translation gives CASSSVRQAPNYGYTF. Looking up the rest from reference TRBV7-2 and TRBJ1-2 gives the full variable domain: GAGVSQSPSNKVTEKGKDVELRCDPISGHTALYWYRQSLGQGLEFLIYFQGNSAPDKSGLPSDRFSAERTGGSVSTLTIQRTQQEDSAVYLCASSSVRQAPNYGYTFGSGTRLTVV.

This clonotype was found once. This chain connects TRBV2 to TRBJ1-5, with TRBD1 matching 8 bases. The CDR3 totals 14 residues. Germline CDR1 reads SNHLY; CDR2 reads FYNNEI. Trimming cost V 10 bases and J 6 bases; bases outside gene matches: 11. The CDR3 nucleotides are TGTGCCACCAGCCGGACAGGGTATGGTCAGCCCCAGCATTTT. Translation gives CATSRTGYGQPQHF. Full variable domain (rest looked up from reference TRBV2 and TRBJ1-5): EPEVTQTPSHQVTQMGQEVILRCVPISNHLYFYWYRQILGQKVEFLVSFYNNEISEKSEIFDDQFSVERPDGSNFTLKIRSTKLEDSAMYFCATSRTGYGQPQHFGDGTRLSIL.

There are a few counts of this clonotype. The chain is built from TRBV7-9 and TRBJ2-7, with 9 bases matching TRBD1. The CDR3 length is 13 residues. V lost 10 bases and J lost 2; bases outside the gene matches: 6. Germline loops: CDR1 SEHNR, CDR2 FQNEAQ (reference sequence). CDR3 sequence: CAIWTGVPYEQYF. CDR3 nucleotides: TGTGCCATTTGGACAGGGGTCCCCTACGAGCAGTACTTC.

The chain couples TRBV20-1 to TRBJ2-7; 8 bases are shared with TRBD1. With V trimmed by 5 bases and J by 0 bases, 6 bases remained unmatched. The CDR3 sequence is 14 residues long. Germline loops: CDR1 DFQATT, CDR2 SNEGSKA (reference sequence). CDR3 loop: CSAADREVSYEQYF. The CDR3 coding sequence is TGCAGTGCTGCGGACAGGGAGGTCTCCTACGAGCAGTACTTC.